The 9 T cell receptor beta chains reported below all come from one sample, sequenced in a study of blood T cell repertoires in COVID-19. Measured with immunoSEQ multiplex PCR; TCRdb has only the in-frame clones, and not every one. The repertoire consists of a few hundred thousand clones, with roughly 90% occurring once and the leading ten covering over 0.7%. Sequences were obtained from PBMCs or T cells enriched from blood (not recorded which). Every receptor here comes from a middle-aged woman who had been exposed to COVID-19.

This clone appeared a single time. The genes are TRBV7-9 and TRBJ1-5; 10 bases fit TRBD1. Trimming took 1 base from V and 4 from J; bases not matched to a gene: 7. Germline CDR1 is SEHNR and CDR2 is FQNEAQ (reference sequence). The CDR3 runs to 17 residues. The CDR3 reads CASSLGGGTGVNQPQHF. In DNA form, the CDR3 reads TGTGCCAGCAGCTTAGGGGGCGGGACAGGGGTGAATCAGCCCCAGCATTTT.

This sequence joins TRBV24-1 and TRBJ2-2, with 8 bases aligning to TRBD1. The CDR3 is made up of 16 amino acids. J was trimmed by 1 base and V by 4 bases; bases with no gene match: 4. Germline CDR1 is KGHDR and CDR2 is SFDVKD. The CDR3 reads CATSERTGMNTGELFF. CDR3 coding DNA: TGTGCCACCAGTGAGAGGACAGGGATGAACACCGGGGAGCTGTTTTTT.

The chain has TRBV28 and TRBJ1-1; 8 positions match TRBD1. CDR1 and CDR2 (germline): MDHEN, SYDVKM. The CDR3 runs to 15 residues. V lost 8 bases, J lost 5 bases, and 13 bases stayed unmatched. Here the CDR3 DNA reads TGTGCCAGCGGGAACCCCAGACAGGGGATGACTGAAGCTTTCTTT. Residues: CASGNPRQGMTEAFF.

CDR3 sequence: CASSTRQGSNYGYTF. As DNA, the CDR3 is TGCGCCAGCAGTACTCGACAGGGATCTAACTATGGCTACACCTTC. The chain has TRBV10-2 and TRBJ1-2; 7 positions match TRBD1. The junction had 6 bases not matched to a gene; V was cut back by 5 bases and J by 0 bases. CDR3 length equals 15 residues. Germline V gene sequence: CDR1 WSHSY, CDR2 SAAADI.

The rearrangement uses TRBV30 and TRBJ1-2; D possibly corresponds to TRBD1 (6 bases). Looked up from germline, CDR1 is GTSNPN and CDR2 is SVGIG (reference sequence). CDR3 length: 14 residues. V was pared by 3 bases and J by 6 bases, with 17 bases between. CDR3 in amino acids: CAWSIDRNLHGYTF. CDR3 DNA: TGTGCCTGGAGCATAGACAGGAACTTACATGGCTACACCTTC.

This clone appeared a single time. The rearrangement links TRBV7-2 to TRBJ1-2; D perhaps matches TRBD1 (6 bases). Trimming pared 5 bases from V and 7 bases from J, leaving 11 bases between. The CDR3 contains 12 residues. CDR1 and CDR2 (germline): SGHTA, FQGNSA. The CDR3 protein is CASSIRGFGYTF. The CDR3 DNA is TGTGCCAGCAGCATCAGGGGTTTTGGCTACACCTTC.

Only a few counts were recorded for this clone. The chain employs TRBV15 and TRBJ2-7; maybe TRBD1 (5 bases). The CDR3 extends over 13 amino acids. The V and J ends lost 6 bases and 9 bases respectively, with 18 bases between them. Germline V gives CDR1 LNHNV, CDR2 YYDKDF (reference sequence). CDR3: CATRGPGRSGQYF. The CDR3 DNA reads TGTGCCACCAGGGGTCCAGGGCGTTCAGGGCAGTACTTC.

The chain has TRBV27 and TRBJ2-7; 12 bases fit TRBD1. Looked up from germline, CDR1 is MNHEY and CDR2 is SMNVEV (reference sequence). V shed 8 bases, J shed 6 bases, and the junction held 17 bases outside the gene matches. The CDR3 has 17 residues. CDR3 coding DNA: TGTGCCAGCCGTTCTCGAGGGACAGGGGGCCCCCTATCCGAGCAGTACTTC. Its translation: CASRSRGTGGPLSEQYF.

The rearrangement links TRBV14 to TRBJ1-3; 11 bases are shared with TRBD1. The germline gives CDR1 SGHDN, CDR2 FVKESK. Losses at the gene ends were 4 bases for V and 0 bases for J; bases not matched to a gene: 8. This CDR3 spans 18 amino acids. In nucleotides, the CDR3 is TGTGCCAGCAGCCCAGGGACAGGGGGACCCATCTCTGGAAACACCATATATTTT. Translated, it gives CASSPGTGGPISGNTIYF.